These 3 T cell receptor beta chains originate from one sample sequenced in a study of regulatory T cells in long-lasting Graves disease. Library construction for TCR beta used iRepertoire HTBI primers and Arm-PCR of CDR3 regions. TCRdb ran MiXCR on the multiplex PCR reads and lists one entry per CDR3 protein. The sample has some 320,000 distinct CDR3 sequences; 15% to 20% are singletons. Time point reported: newly diagnosed GD, antithyroid drugs for less than 3 months. PBMC-extracted RNA yielded the TCR library. Specimen: peripheral blood mononuclear cells (PBMCs), collected at new diagnosis, from a patient treated with antithyroid drugs. These receptors came from a female donor with Graves disease.

This clonotype occurred many times. CDR3 nucleotides: TGTGCCAGTAGTACGGCCTGGGGCTCCTACAATGAGCAGTTCTTC. Its protein product is CASSTAWGSYNEQFF. This chain joins TRBV19 and TRBJ2-1; D remains ambiguous. The CDR3 length is 15 residues. V was pared by 4 bases and J by 0 bases, with 10 bases between. Germline values: CDR1 LNHDA, CDR2 SQIVND (reference sequence).

For this clonotype: One base separates it from a far larger clone, so it is likely a read error. J is TRBJ1-2 and V is TRBV13; possibly TRBD1 for D (5 bases). This CDR3 has 15 amino acids. From germline, CDR1 is PRHDT and CDR2 FYEKMQ (reference sequence). As DNA, the CDR3 is TGTGTCAGCAGTCCAACCCCAGGGACTAACTATGGCTACACCTTC. It specifies CVSSPTPGTNYGYTF.

This clonotype showed up many times. V is TRBV11-2 and J is TRBJ1-2, with 9 nucleotides matching TRBD1. Unmatched junction bases numbered 8, after V lost 4 bases and J lost 2 bases. Germline CDR1 reads SGHAT; CDR2 reads FQNNGV. The CDR3 extends over 16 amino acids. This CDR3 is CASSSRNRGRNYGYTF. The CDR3 nucleotides are TGTGCCAGCAGCTCACGGAACAGGGGGCGAAACTATGGCTACACCTTC. Combining the CDR3 with reference TRBV11-2 and TRBJ1-2 gives the whole variable domain EAGVAQSPRYKIIEKRQSVAFWCNPISGHATLYWYQQILGQGPKLLIQFQNNGVVDDSQLPKDRFSAERLKGVDSTLKIQPAKLEDSAVYLCASSSRNRGRNYGYTFGSGTRLTVV.